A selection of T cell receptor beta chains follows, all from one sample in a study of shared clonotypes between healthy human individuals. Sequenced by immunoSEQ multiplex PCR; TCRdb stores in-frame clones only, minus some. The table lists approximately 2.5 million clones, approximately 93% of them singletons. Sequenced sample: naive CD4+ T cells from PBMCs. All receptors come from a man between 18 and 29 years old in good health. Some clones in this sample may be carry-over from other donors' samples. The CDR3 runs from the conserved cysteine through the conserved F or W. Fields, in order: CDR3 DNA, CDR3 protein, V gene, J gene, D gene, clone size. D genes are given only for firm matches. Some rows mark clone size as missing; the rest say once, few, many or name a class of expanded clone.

TGTGCCAGCAGTACCCCAACGGGAAACAATCAGCCCCAGCATTTT	CASSTPTGNNQPQHF	TRBV28	TRBJ1-5	-	-
TGTGCCAGCAGTCTCCACAGGGGCTCCTACGAGCAGTACTTC	CASSLHRGSYEQYF	TRBV28	TRBJ2-7	TRBD1	-
TGCGCCAGCAGCCCGACCCTAGCGGGAGGGCCCAATGAGCAGTTCTTC	CASSPTLAGGPNEQFF	TRBV5-1	TRBJ2-1	TRBD2	-
TGTGCCAGCAGCCCCTCCCACAGGGACTATGGCTACACCTTC	CASSPSHRDYGYTF	TRBV7-8	TRBJ1-2	-	-
TGTGCCAGCAGCGACGACCCCGGGACTAGCGGGAGTCCAGATACGCAGTATTTT	CASSDDPGTSGSPDTQYF	TRBV9	TRBJ2-3	TRBD2	-
TGTGCCAGCAGCCATGACAGGGGAGAGCAGTACTTC	CASSHDRGEQYF	TRBV9	TRBJ2-7	TRBD1	-
TGTGCCAGTAGTATCGAAAAGGGGGCAGGAAACATTCAGTACTTC	CASSIEKGAGNIQYF	TRBV19	TRBJ2-4	TRBD1	once
TGTGCCAGTAGTAGGGTAGAGAGCTCCTACGAGCAGTACTTC	CASSRVESSYEQYF	TRBV19	TRBJ2-7	-	-
TGTGCCAGCAGTACTCCGGGACAGGGATCCGCTTTAAGCAATCAGCCCCAGCATTTT	CASSTPGQGSALSNQPQHF	TRBV11-3	TRBJ1-5	TRBD1	-
TGTGCCAGCAGGACGGGGGGTAGCAATCAGCCCCAGCATTTT	CASRTGGSNQPQHF	TRBV6-1	TRBJ1-5	-	-
TGTGCCAGTAGTATAGCCGGGGACAGGGGGCGAGAGCAGTACTTC	CASSIAGDRGREQYF	TRBV19	TRBJ2-7	TRBD1	-
TGTGCCATCAGACCGGGACTAGCGGGAGTATGGGAGCAGTTCTTC	CAIRPGLAGVWEQFF	TRBV10-3	TRBJ2-1	TRBD2	-
TGTGCCAGCAGCTCTCCTTCGCGGGGAGTGGCTGGAAACACCATATATTTT	CASSSPSRGVAGNTIYF	TRBV7-2	TRBJ1-3	-	-
TGTGCCAGCAGAAAATTAGCGGTAGTGCCTTCACCAGATACGCAGTATTTT	CASRKLAVVPSPDTQYF	TRBV27	TRBJ2-3	-	-
TGTGCCAGCAGCCCATGGGGGACGGCTACCTACGAGCAGTACTTC	CASSPWGTATYEQYF	TRBV27	TRBJ2-7	-	-
TGTGCCAGCTCACCGTTGACAGCGGGTGATACGGGGGAAAAACTGTTTTTT	CASSPLTAGDTGEKLFF	TRBV18	TRBJ1-4	-	-
TGTGCCAGCAGCTTAATAGCCGCAGACGGACGAAGGGGTAGCAATCAGCCCCAGCATTTT	CASSLIAADGRRGSNQPQHF	TRBV7-6	TRBJ1-5	-	-
TGTGCCAGCAGTGAAAGGATGGGCAACTCTGGGGCCAACGTCCTGACTTTC	CASSERMGNSGANVLTF	TRBV6-1	TRBJ2-6	-	-
TGTGCCAGCAGCTTAGCCAGACAGTTGAACACTGAAGCTTTCTTT	CASSLARQLNTEAFF	TRBV7-2	TRBJ1-1	-	-
TGTGCCAGTAGTATAGACGCGAAGAGTGGTGGCTACACCTTC	CASSIDAKSGGYTF	TRBV19	TRBJ1-2	-	-
TGTGCCAGCAGCCCGGGACAGGGCACAGATACGCAGTATTTT	CASSPGQGTDTQYF	TRBV28	TRBJ2-3	TRBD1	-
TGTGCCAGCAGGCTACAGGGTATTAATAGCAATCAGCCCCAGCATTTT	CASRLQGINSNQPQHF	TRBV28	TRBJ1-5	-	-
TGTGCCAGCAGCCAAGGGGGGACAGGAGCCTATGGCTACACCTTC	CASSQGGTGAYGYTF	TRBV4-2	TRBJ1-2	TRBD1	-
TGTGCCAGCAGTGATCTAGGGCAGCTGAACACTGAAGCTTTCTTT	CASSDLGQLNTEAFF	TRBV2	TRBJ1-1	-	few
TGTGCCAGCAGTTACAGGGGCTCCTACGAGCAGTACTTC	CASSYRGSYEQYF	TRBV6-6	TRBJ2-7	-	-
TGTGCCAGTAGTCTATACAGGGGCCCCACAGATACGCAGTATTTT	CASSLYRGPTDTQYF	TRBV19	TRBJ2-3	TRBD1	-
TGTGCCAGCAGGGCGAGACAGGGATCCCCCGAGCAGTTCTTC	CASRARQGSPEQFF	TRBV7-3	TRBJ2-1	TRBD1	-
TGTGCCAGTAGTATCGCCTACAACACTGAAGCTTTCTTT	CASSIAYNTEAFF	TRBV19	TRBJ1-1	-	few
TGTGCCACCTCGAATGGGCGGGGGGACAATGAGCAGTTCTTC	CATSNGRGDNEQFF	TRBV15	TRBJ2-1	TRBD2	-
TGCGCCAGCAGCTTTCCCACACTCGGGACAGGGGGCGCCGGGGAGCTGTTTTTT	CASSFPTLGTGGAGELFF	TRBV5-1	TRBJ2-2	TRBD1	-
TGCGCCAGCAGCTCTACTAGCCAAAAAAACATTCAGTACTTC	CASSSTSQKNIQYF	TRBV5-1	TRBJ2-4	-	-
TGTGCCAGCAGCGGGGAGACGCGGCGGGGGGCCCCAGAATTC	CASSGETRRGAPEF	TRBV9	TRBJ2-7	TRBD2	-
TGTGCCAGCAGGACCGCCGGGCTTGGGGGCTACGAGCAGTACTTC	CASRTAGLGGYEQYF	TRBV6-1	TRBJ2-7	-	-
TGTGCCAGCGTTATGGGCGGGTCCACAGATACGCAGTATTTT	CASVMGGSTDTQYF	TRBV28	TRBJ2-3	-	-
TGCGCCAGCAGCTTGTGGGGGCTAACTAACTATGGCTACACCTTC	CASSLWGLTNYGYTF	TRBV5-1	TRBJ1-2	-	-
TGTGCCAGCAGTTACAACCCGAATGGGCCAGCAGTTGGCTACACCTTC	CASSYNPNGPAVGYTF	TRBV11-2	TRBJ1-2	-	-
TGTGCCAGCAGCGGACTAGGGGGCAACACTGAAGCTTTCTTT	CASSGLGGNTEAFF	TRBV7-9	TRBJ1-1	TRBD1	few
TGTGCCAGCAGCACATCTGGGGCCAACGTCCTGACTTTC	CASSTSGANVLTF	TRBV25-1	TRBJ2-6	-	-
TGCGCCAGCAGCTGGGGACTAGCGGGGGACAATGAGCAGTTCTTC	CASSWGLAGDNEQFF	TRBV5-1	TRBJ2-1	TRBD2	-